The 20 T cell receptor beta chains presented below share a single source sample, sequenced in a study of blood T cell repertoires in COVID-19. The repertoire was sequenced with immunoSEQ multiplex PCR; TCRdb's copy has only in-frame clones and lacks some. The sample shows 45,000 or so clones, around four fifths of them seen only once. Sequencing input: peripheral blood. The receptor source for this set is a human donor in a cohort sampled during active COVID-19.

This rearrangement joins TRBV29-1 to TRBJ2-1, with a tentative D call TRBD1 (6 bases). Trimming shortened V by 2 bases and J by 7 bases, and 9 bases separated the two germline ends. This CDR3 is 12 amino acids long. Per germline, CDR1 SQVTM and CDR2 ANQGSEA. The CDR3 coding sequence is TGCAGCGTTGAAAGGCAGGGGAATGAGCAGTTCTTC. Translation gives CSVERQGNEQFF.

There are many counts of this clone. The chain combines TRBV19 with TRBJ2-2; 10 bases fit TRBD1. The germline V gene encodes CDR1 LNHDA and CDR2 SQIVND (reference sequence). The CDR3 is 13 residues long. Losses at the gene ends were 9 bases for V and 5 bases for J; bases not matched to a gene: 3. CDR3 residues: CASDRGPTGELFF. The CDR3 coding sequence is TGTGCCAGCGACAGGGGGCCTACCGGGGAGCTGTTTTTT.

The chain combines TRBV4-3 with TRBJ2-7; weak D call: TRBD2 (6 bases). V lost 0 bases to trimming and J lost 2 bases, with 14 bases between them. Germline CDR1 reads LGHNA; CDR2 reads YSLEER. The CDR3 covers 16 residues. In DNA form, the CDR3 reads TGCGCCAGCAGCCAAGATCTGGGGGGAACACCCTACGAGCAGTACTTC. It is translated as CASSQDLGGTPYEQYF.

The rearrangement uses TRBV30 and TRBJ2-1; D remains ambiguous. Germline V CDR1 and CDR2: GTSNPN, SVGIG (reference sequence). This CDR3 is built from 13 residues. Between the trimmed V and J ends, which lost 4 bases and 0 bases, there was a span of 7 bases. The CDR3 DNA sequence: TGTGCCTGGACTGTGAGCTCCTACAATGAGCAGTTCTTC. Translating it yields CAWTVSSYNEQFF. The complete variable domain, with remaining parts taken from reference TRBV30 and TRBJ2-1, reads SQTIHQWPATLVQPVGSPLSLECTVEGTSNPNLYWYRQAAGRGLQLLFYSVGIGQISSEVPQNLSASRPQDRQFILSSKKLLLSDSGFYLCAWTVSSYNEQFFGPGTRLTVL.

The chain is built from TRBV3-1 (or the pseudogene TRBV3-2) and TRBJ2-3; 13 bases align to TRBD2. The CDR3 loop spans 18 amino acids. Per the germline V gene, CDR1 is LGHDT and CDR2 is YNNKEL (reference sequence). The V segment lost 1 base and the J segment 3 bases; nucleotides outside the gene matches: 7. In DNA, the CDR3 is TGTGCCAGCAGCCAAGGTGTGACTAGCGGGGGGCGGACAGATACGCAGTATTTT. Its protein product is CASSQGVTSGGRTDTQYF.

The V and J genes are TRBV6-5 and TRBJ2-2; the D gene is possibly TRBD1 (6 bases). This CDR3 is 15 amino acids long. Germline V gene data show CDR1 as MNHEY and CDR2 as SVGAGI. V lost 6 bases and J 3 bases, leaving 14 bases between the germline ends. The CDR3 region has the DNA TGTGCCAGCAGCCACCGGGACACCGACACCGGGGAGCTGTTTTTT. This translates into CASSHRDTDTGELFF.

This clone appeared a single time. The chain uses TRBV7-6 and TRBJ2-5, with D possibly TRBD2 on 6 matching bases. The V end lost 5 bases, the J end lost 2 bases, and 18 bases lay between the germline ends. The V gene's germline CDR1 is SGHVS and CDR2 FNYEAQ. CDR3 length: 16 residues. CDR3 DNA sequence: TGTGCCAGCAGCCCACTTCCTAGCGTAGGGCAAGAGACCCAGTACTTC. As protein: CASSPLPSVGQETQYF.

This chain connects TRBV19 to TRBJ1-5; 9 bases agree with TRBD1. The CDR3 is made up of 15 amino acids. V gave up 7 bases and J gave up 4 bases; unmatched junction bases: 8. The germline V gene has CDR1 LNHDA and CDR2 SQIVND (reference sequence). Written as DNA, the CDR3 is TGTGCCAGTAAAGACAGGGGGTTTTCGAATCAGCCCCAGCATTTT. Amino acids: CASKDRGFSNQPQHF.

The gene calls are TRBV5-1 and TRBJ2-1; TRBD1 aligns across 9 bases. This CDR3 spans 15 amino acids. Unmatched junction bases numbered 8, after V lost 4 bases and J lost 6 bases. Germline V gene data show CDR1 as SGHRS and CDR2 as YFSETQ. CDR3 protein: CASSKTGGAANEQFF. Here the CDR3 DNA reads TGCGCCAGCAGCAAAACAGGGGGCGCCGCCAATGAGCAGTTCTTC. The complete variable domain, with remaining parts taken from reference TRBV5-1 and TRBJ2-1, reads KAGVTQTPRYLIKTRGQQVTLSCSPISGHRSVSWYQQTPGQGLQFLFEYFSETQRNKGNFPGRFSGRQFSNSRSEMNVSTLELGDSALYLCASSKTGGAANEQFFGPGTRLTVL.

V and J are TRBV10-3 and TRBJ2-5, with 8 bases matching TRBD1. Germline CDR1 is ENHRY and CDR2 is SYGVKD. J was trimmed by 9 bases and V by 6 bases; bases with no gene match: 6. The CDR3 covers 12 residues. This CDR3 is CAIRKDREPQYF. CDR3 coding DNA: TGTGCCATCAGGAAGGACAGGGAGCCCCAGTACTTC.

The V and J genes are TRBV19 and TRBJ1-1; 10 bases are shared with TRBD1. CDR1 LNHDA and CDR2 SQIVND come from the germline V gene (reference sequence). Trimming cost V 7 bases and J 0 bases; bases outside gene matches: 5. The CDR3 is 15 amino acids. CDR3 region: CASNGGTGVNTEAFF. The CDR3 DNA reads as TGTGCCAGTAACGGGGGGACAGGGGTGAACACTGAAGCTTTCTTT.

This clone was seen only once. The chain recombines TRBV9 with TRBJ1-1, with 12 bases fitting TRBD1. Trimming at V came to 3 bases and at J to 6 bases, leaving 6 bases not matched to a gene. The CDR3 is 15 amino acids. CDR1 is SGDLS and CDR2 is YYNGEE in the germline V gene. The DNA for the CDR3 is TGTGCCAGCAGCGCAGGGACAGGGGGCTGGGCTGAAGCTTTCTTT. The encoded protein is CASSAGTGGWAEAFF.

This clone was recorded a few times. Here the CDR3 reads CASTGGQGGYGYTF. The CDR3 DNA reads as TGCGCCAGCACCGGGGGACAGGGCGGCTATGGCTACACCTTC. This chain uses TRBV5-1 with TRBJ1-2, with 9 positions matching TRBD1. The CDR3 runs to 14 residues. The trim removed 6 bases at V and 4 bases at J, leaving 7 bases unmatched. The V gene's germline CDR1 is SGHRS and CDR2 YFSETQ.

CDR3 amino acids: CASSQEQGVRTDTQYF. CDR3 coding DNA: TGTGCCAGCAGCCAAGAACAGGGGGTGAGAACAGATACGCAGTATTTT. The chain combines TRBV3-1 (or the pseudogene TRBV3-2) with TRBJ2-3, with 8 bases that match TRBD1. The CDR3 totals 16 residues. Germline lookup yields CDR1 LGHDT and CDR2 YNNKEL (reference sequence). The V and J ends lost 0 bases and 3 bases, in that order; junction bases with no gene match: 5.

The chain recombines TRBV6-5 with TRBJ2-2, with D maybe TRBD2 (6 bases). Trimming removed 2 bases at V and 1 base at J, with 11 bases between. CDR3 length equals 16 residues. Germline V lookup: CDR1 MNHEY, CDR2 SVGAGI. CDR3 DNA: TGTGCCAGCAGTTACAGGGATAGCGGGAACACCGGGGAGCTGTTTTTT. Its translation: CASSYRDSGNTGELFF.

J is TRBJ1-2 and V is TRBV15, with unresolved D. CDR3 length equals 14 residues. CDR1 and CDR2 (germline): LNHNV, YYDKDF (reference sequence). Trimming removed 2 bases at V and 2 bases at J, with 9 bases between. In DNA form, the CDR3 reads TGTGCCACCAGCAGAAACCGGGAGAACTATGGCTACACCTTC. Translation: CATSRNRENYGYTF. Supplemented by reference TRBV15 and TRBJ1-2, the full variable domain reads DAMVIQNPRYQVTQFGKPVTLSCSQTLNHNVMYWYQQKSSQAPKLLFHYYDKDFNNEADTPDNFQSRRPNTSFCFLDIRSPGLGDTAMYLCATSRNRENYGYTFGSGTRLTVV.

The V and J genes are TRBV28 and TRBJ1-2, with D maybe TRBD1 (5 bases). The V gene's germline CDR1 is MDHEN and CDR2 SYDVKM. The V end lost 5 bases, the J end lost 4 bases, and 11 bases lay between the germline ends. The CDR3 extends over 13 amino acids. CDR3 bases: TGTGCCAGCAGTCTATCAGGGTCCTATGGCTACACCTTC. This codes for CASSLSGSYGYTF.

This clone is a singleton in its sample. The V call is TRBV5-5, the J call TRBJ1-5; 8 bases map to TRBD1. Looked up from germline, CDR1 is SGHKS and CDR2 is YYEKEE (reference sequence). With V trimmed by 4 bases and J by 6 bases, 6 bases remained unmatched. This CDR3 is built from 14 residues. The CDR3 region has the DNA TGTGCCAGCAGCCTCGACAGGGGAAGTCAGCCCCAGCATTTT. Protein product: CASSLDRGSQPQHF. Full variable domain (remainder filled in from reference TRBV5-5 and TRBJ1-5): DAGVTQSPTHLIKTRGQQVTLRCSPISGHKSVSWYQQVLGQGPQFIFQYYEKEERGRGNFPDRFSARQFPNYSSELNVNALLLGDSALYLCASSLDRGSQPQHFGDGTRLSIL.

V and J are TRBV7-9 and TRBJ2-1, with TRBD1 identical over 9 bases. This CDR3 is 12 amino acids long. Germline-derived CDR1 and CDR2 are SEHNR and FQNEAQ (reference sequence). J lost 15 bases, V lost 5 bases, and 8 bases had no gene match. The CDR3 region is CASSAFRDRAFF. The DNA for the CDR3 is TGTGCCAGCAGCGCTTTCCGGGACAGGGCGTTCTTC.

As DNA, the CDR3 is TGTGCCACCAGTGATTTAAACGGGGGGAACAATGAGCAGTTCTTC. Translation: CATSDLNGGNNEQFF. This chain links TRBV24-1 with TRBJ2-1; 7 bases agree with TRBD2. The CDR3 spans 15 residues. The ends lost 1 base at V and 5 bases at J; junction bases unmatched: 4. Germline assignment: CDR1 KGHDR and CDR2 SFDVKD.